This entry features one T cell receptor (beta chain) sequence. Its antigen is unknown. Relative to the germline gene, one junction end is altered; a read error may explain this. Co-extracted RNA and DNA came from about 19-30 mg of unsorted bulk tissue. Sampling of each tumor involved five separate regions. This sample is part of a study of tumor-infiltrating lymphocytes in primary liver carcinoma. Study as a whole: Men as well as women, aged 30 to 69 years, made up the patients.

The germline V gene encodes CDR1 LGHNA and CDR2 YNFKEQ. The CDR3 totals 15 residues. The investigators made TCR beta cDNA from approximately 500 ng total RNA, using a constant-region primer. The TCR beta library was amplified through three nested multiplex PCR rounds in a modified ARM-PCR procedure. Rounds one and two of PCR, each of about 10 cycles, were primed with TRBV1-TRBV30 forward primers and a C-beta reverse primer. TCRdb re-called the multiplex PCR reads through MiXCR, storing one row per CDR3 protein. The sample includes more than 85,000 distinct CDR3 sequences, around 83% of them seen just once. General study results and limits: Roughly 7-25% of top clones, and no more, occurred in all five tumor regions.

The sequencing sample was made of liver tumor tissue from sampling region 3. Subset meaning: tumor region T3, left-lateral pole. The sequence was collected from a man in his forties with primary liver carcinoma and hepatitis B virus infection. The gene calls are TRBV4-2 and TRBJ2-7; D might be TRBD2 (5 bases). CDR3 DNA: TGTGCCAGCTGCCAAGCCTCGGACTTACAACACGAGCAGTACTTC. It is translated as CASCQASDLQHEQYF.